This TCR beta chain was sequenced during a study of response to subunit inactivated influenza vaccine. As regards this clonotype: Its cognate antigen is unknown.

Notes on the study in general: Authors suggested seasonal influenza vaccinations each recruit few new T cells.

Via MiXCR, TCRdb re-called the RT-PCR reads, giving one row per CDR3 protein. The table records about 520,000 distinct CDR3 sequences, approximately 24% of them present only once. From germline, CDR1 is LNHDA and CDR2 SQIVND (reference sequence). This CDR3 is built from 15 residues. V dropped 5 bases and J dropped 6 bases, with 17 bases sitting between them. This material consisted of CD4+ T cells sorted from PBMCs, taken 4 to 6 days after vaccination. This TCR was sampled from a man aged 50-60 years who received an inactivated influenza vaccine. The rearrangement links TRBV19 to TRBJ1-5; D is perhaps TRBD1 (6 bases). CDR3 region: CASSPDSVLTQPQHF. The CDR3 region has the DNA TGTGCCAGTAGTCCGGACAGCGTTTTGACTCAGCCCCAGCATTTT.